Listed here is a single T cell receptor (beta chain). Method: immunoSEQ multiplex PCR; TCRdb's copy keeps in-frame clones and lacks some. This table has around 100,000 clones, 70% to 90% appearing once. These data are taken from a study of blood T cell repertoires in COVID-19. CDR3 size: 14 residues. Germline CDR1 SGHTA, CDR2 FQGNSA. The V gene end was trimmed by 2 bases and the J gene end by 3 bases; junction bases not matched to a gene: 3. The source of this sequence is a man aged 50-59 years with active COVID-19. The specimen was peripheral blood. The rearrangement links TRBV7-2 to TRBJ2-7; TRBD2 aligns across 8 bases. The CDR3 DNA follows: TGTGCCAGCAGCTTAAACAGCGGGGGCTACGAGCAGTACTTC. Residues: CASSLNSGGYEQYF.